This entry lists 14 T cell receptor beta chains sequenced from one sample in a study of shared clonotypes between healthy human individuals (dated by TCRdb to about 2020). The method was the immunoSEQ multiplex PCR assay. Here the immuneACCESS table is served through TCRdb, limited to in-frame sequences with V and J called. Missing clones are a known gap in these copies; in checked studies unresolved V genes cover under half, and the rest lacks a known reason. The sample table lists around 2.5 million clones, roughly 93% of them with a count of one. The leading ten clones occupy roughly 0.36% of the sample. The source material was naive CD4+ T cells from PBMCs. Per the publication, the cell subset or site label means: CD45RA+ positively selected. These receptor sequences come from a man between 18 and 35 years old in good health. Some clones in this sample may be carry-over from other donors' samples.

This clone was picked up one time. The rearrangement links TRBV7-9 to TRBJ2-2; the D call may be TRBD1 or TRBD2 (9 bases each). The germline gives CDR1 SEHNR, CDR2 FQNEAQ (reference sequence). CDR3 length equals 17 residues. Trimming removed 4 bases from V and 6 bases from J, with 21 bases in between. In DNA form, the CDR3 reads TGTGCCAGCAGCTCCACCCTAGCGGGACAGGGAGCCGGGGAGCTGTTTTTT. Translation: CASSSTLAGQGAGELFF.

The CDR3, as DNA: TGTGCCAGCAGCGAGCAGGGACTCAGGGCAGATACGCAGTATTTT. It specifies CASSEQGLRADTQYF. The chain joins TRBV28 to TRBJ2-3; D may be TRBD2 (6 bases). The germline V gene encodes CDR1 MDHEN and CDR2 SYDVKM. The V and J ends lost 6 bases and 4 bases respectively, with 17 bases between them. This CDR3 has 15 amino acids.

On this clone: Within the sample, other DNA sequences also encode this same CDR3. The chain uses TRBV11-2 and TRBJ1-1; D unclear. The V gene lost 1 base and the J gene lost 1 base, with 4 bases spanning the gap. Germline assignment: CDR1 SGHAT and CDR2 FQNNGV. This CDR3 has 13 amino acids. The CDR3 DNA follows: TGTGCCAGCAGCTTAGTGGCGAACACTGAAGCTTTCTTT. Translated: CASSLVANTEAFF. Using reference TRBV11-2 and TRBJ1-1 for the parts outside the CDR3, the full variable domain is EAGVAQSPRYKIIEKRQSVAFWCNPISGHATLYWYQQILGQGPKLLIQFQNNGVVDDSQLPKDRFSAERLKGVDSTLKIQPAKLEDSAVYLCASSLVANTEAFFGQGTRLTVV.

This chain uses TRBV7-3 with TRBJ2-1, with 10 bases fitting TRBD1. Germline CDR1 SGHTA, CDR2 FQGTGA. The CDR3 is made up of 15 amino acids. The junction had 5 bases not matched to a gene; V was cut back by 1 base and J by 8 bases. The CDR3 reads CASSLRGQGSDEQFF. CDR3 nucleotides: TGTGCCAGCAGCTTAAGGGGACAGGGGAGCGATGAGCAGTTCTTC.

The chain carries TRBV11-1 and TRBJ2-3, with D uncertain. CDR1 and CDR2 from the germline V gene are SGHAT and FQDESV (reference sequence). The ends were cut back, 4 bases at V and 0 bases at J, with 5 bases in the middle. CDR3 size: 13 residues. CDR3 sequence reads: CASSSSSTDTQYF. CDR3 DNA sequence: TGTGCCAGCAGCTCGTCTAGCACAGATACGCAGTATTTT.

The V call is TRBV6-6, the J call TRBJ2-3; D is perhaps TRBD1 (6 bases). The V end lost 4 bases, the J end lost 3 bases, and 11 bases lay between the germline ends. Per germline, CDR1 MNHNY and CDR2 SVGAGI (reference sequence). CDR3 length: 14 amino acids. The CDR3 DNA reads as TGTGCCAGCAGTTCGCCCACAGGGACAGATACGCAGTATTTT. It is translated as CASSSPTGTDTQYF.

The gene calls are TRBV11-2 and TRBJ2-5, with TRBD2 matching 10 bases. This CDR3 is built from 16 residues. CDR1 SGHAT and CDR2 FQNNGV come from the germline V gene. Trimming cost V 7 bases and J 5 bases; bases outside gene matches: 13. CDR3 residues: CASTLGLAGDGETQYF. CDR3 DNA: TGTGCCAGCACCCTGGGCCTAGCGGGAGATGGGGAGACCCAGTACTTC.

V usage is TRBV30 and J usage is TRBJ1-5, with no clear D. Germline V gene lookup returns CDR1 GTSNPN and CDR2 SVGIG (reference sequence). The CDR3 runs to 13 residues. Trimming took 5 bases from V and 0 from J, leaving 8 bases between them. The CDR3 region has the DNA TGTGCCTGGTCCGAGATTAGCAATCAGCCCCAGCATTTT. It encodes CAWSEISNQPQHF.

V is TRBV5-8 and J is TRBJ2-3, with TRBD1 matching 7 bases. CDR1 is SGHTS and CDR2 is YDEGEE in the germline V gene. CDR3 size: 14 residues. V shed 3 bases, J shed 1 base, and the junction held 2 bases outside the gene matches. The CDR3 here is CASSYDRGTDTQYF. The CDR3 DNA sequence: TGTGCCAGCAGCTATGACAGGGGCACAGATACGCAGTATTTT.

This chain connects TRBV6-6 to TRBJ2-1, with D perhaps matching TRBD1 or TRBD2 (5 bases each). The V gene lost 6 bases and the J gene lost 7 bases, with 10 bases spanning the gap. In germline, CDR1 is MNHNY, CDR2 SVGAGI (reference sequence). The CDR3 has 12 residues. Written as DNA, the CDR3 is TGTGCCAGCAGCTCGGGACCGAATGAGCAGTTCTTC. It translates to CASSSGPNEQFF.

This clone was counted a single time. The chain carries TRBV5-8 and TRBJ1-2; no reliable D call. This CDR3 region has 14 residues. Germline CDR1 reads SGHTS; CDR2 reads YDEGEE. The germline V and J ends were trimmed by 2 bases and 8 bases, with 16 bases remaining between them. The CDR3 sequence is CASSFPATLLGYTF. The DNA of the CDR3 is TGTGCCAGCAGCTTCCCCGCTACCCTATTGGGCTACACCTTC.

This chain links TRBV2 with TRBJ1-1; a weak D match, TRBD1 (6 bases). V was cut by 9 bases and J by 0 bases, with 14 bases left in between. The germline gives CDR1 SNHLY, CDR2 FYNNEI. The CDR3 contains 14 residues. The CDR3 nucleotides read TGTGCCAGTAGAGCACAGGGTCTGAACACTGAAGCTTTCTTT. This encodes CASRAQGLNTEAFF.

V usage is TRBV28 and J usage is TRBJ1-6; D call uncertain. With 2 bases removed from V and 10 bases from J, the gap between germline ends came to 15 bases. From germline, CDR1 is MDHEN and CDR2 SYDVKM. The CDR3 sequence is 15 residues long. This chain's CDR3 is CASSLRQEPYSPLHF. The CDR3 nucleotides are TGTGCCAGCAGTTTAAGGCAGGAACCTTACTCACCCCTCCACTTT. Based on the CDR3 plus reference TRBV28 and TRBJ1-6, the full variable domain is DVKVTQSSRYLVKRTGEKVFLECVQDMDHENMFWYRQDPGLGLRLIYFSYDVKMKEKGDIPEGYSVSREKKERFSLILESASTNQTSMYLCASSLRQEPYSPLHFGNGTRLTVT.

This chain uses TRBV6-6 with TRBJ1-1; possibly TRBD1 for D (6 bases). This CDR3 contains 14 residues. V shed 6 bases and J shed 4 bases, with 15 bases lying between them. Germline V CDR1 and CDR2: MNHNY, SVGAGI (reference sequence). CDR3 nucleotides: TGTGCCAGCAGCCAGGTAGAGGGGGTCACTGAAGCTTTCTTT. The encoded protein is CASSQVEGVTEAFF.